Each of the 24 T cell receptor beta chains below was sequenced from the same sample in a study of prognosis after radiotherapy for stage I lung cancer. Researchers used two-round multiplex PCR to amplify TCR beta CDR3 starting from genomic DNA. With primers specific to each TRBV and TRBJ gene, the first-round PCR was performed. TCRdb fed the multiplex PCR reads into MiXCR, producing one record per CDR3 protein. Among about 59,000 distinct CDR3 sequences listed, more than 25% were seen once. The material was PBMCs, obtained before or after stereotactic body radiation therapy (not recorded which). The receptors were gathered from a donor aged 50 or older with non-small cell lung cancer.

In this sample, this clonotype turned up once. It may be a read error: a sequence one base away is much more abundant. In this CDR3 the conserved last residue, phenylalanine or tryptophan, is missing, so a read error is likely. The genes are TRBV20-1 and TRBJ2-5, with a possible D match to TRBD1 (5 bases). CDR3 length: 12 residues. V dropped 3 bases and J dropped 5 bases, with 10 bases sitting between them. The germline V gene encodes CDR1 DFQATT and CDR2 SNEGSKA (reference sequence). CDR3 amino acids: CSASPRAETQYI. As DNA, the CDR3 is TGCAGTGCTAGCCCCAGGGCCGAGACCCAGTACATC.

At least ten counts were recorded for this clonotype. This chain joins TRBV20-1 and TRBJ2-5; D gene ambiguous. The CDR3 loop spans 14 amino acids. Trimming took off 2 bases at V and 2 bases at J, with 12 bases between the two ends. CDR1 is DFQATT, CDR2 SNEGSKA, per germline (reference sequence). The CDR3 here is CSARPPTPQETQYF. DNA of the CDR3: TGCAGTGCTAGACCTCCGACGCCGCAAGAGACCCAGTACTTC.

A note on this clonotype: This sequence may be a read error, since a much larger clone differs from it by one base. The chain carries TRBV2 and TRBJ1-1; D gene ambiguous. The CDR3 loop spans 13 amino acids. Between the trimmed V and J ends, which lost 5 bases and 4 bases, there was a span of 11 bases. Germline values: CDR1 SNHLY, CDR2 FYNNEI. CDR3 residues: CASSKLRITEAFF. CDR3 nucleotides: TGTGCCAGCAGTAAGCTCCGTATCACTGAAGCTTTCTTT.

This clonotype was counted at least ten times. This sequence joins TRBV7-9 and TRBJ1-6, with D perhaps TRBD1 (5 bases). Germline-derived CDR1 and CDR2 are SEHNR and FQNEAQ (reference sequence). V gave up 4 bases and J gave up 11 bases, with 9 bases separating them. This CDR3 has 12 amino acids. The CDR3 is CASSYTGPPLHF. The CDR3 DNA sequence: TGTGCCAGCAGCTACACAGGACCACCCCTCCACTTT.

The rearrangement joins TRBV6-2 or TRBV6-3 to TRBJ2-5; 11 bases match TRBD1. The CDR3 covers 18 residues. Germline V CDR1 and CDR2: MNHEY, SVGEGT. The V segment lost 7 bases and the J segment 5 bases; nucleotides outside the gene matches: 18. The CDR3 coding sequence is TGTGCCAGCACCACAGGGGACAGGGGGATTGGCGGGGCGGAGACCCAGTACTTC. Amino acid sequence: CASTTGDRGIGGAETQYF.

The table lists this clonotype with many counts. This rearrangement joins TRBV19 to TRBJ2-1; possible D gene TRBD1, 6 bases. In germline, CDR1 is LNHDA, CDR2 SQIVND (reference sequence). Trimming stripped 3 bases from V and 7 bases from J, with 13 bases between. The CDR3 is made up of 14 amino acids. The CDR3 DNA follows: TGTGCCAGTAGTATTGGGGGCCGTGGGAATGAGCAGTTCTTC. Protein sequence: CASSIGGRGNEQFF.

This clonotype was recorded many times. The V call is TRBV7-2, the J call TRBJ2-5, with D perhaps matching TRBD1 or TRBD2 (6 bases each). Trimming took 3 bases from V and 5 from J, leaving 13 bases between them. CDR3 length equals 14 residues. CDR1 SGHTA and CDR2 FQGNSA come from the germline V gene. CDR3 bases: TGTGCCAGCAGCTTGGGGGGCCGAGTGGAGACCCAGTACTTC. This sequence encodes CASSLGGRVETQYF.

This clonotype has ten or more counts. The genes are TRBV15 and TRBJ1-2, with TRBD1 identical over 7 bases. The CDR3 totals 17 residues. The V and J ends lost 0 bases and 4 bases, in that order; junction bases with no gene match: 11. Germline loops: CDR1 LNHNV, CDR2 YYDKDF (reference sequence). This chain's CDR3 is CATSRDYSQGFGYGYTF. The CDR3 DNA reads as TGTGCCACCAGCAGAGATTACTCACAGGGGTTCGGCTATGGCTACACCTTC.

J is TRBJ2-1 and V is TRBV6-1; 9 bases are shared with TRBD1. Germline CDR1 MNHNS, CDR2 SASEGT. V gave up 11 bases and J gave up 10 bases; unmatched junction bases: 15. The CDR3 has 14 residues. The CDR3 sequence is CAFSGTGWVGEQFF. CDR3 DNA sequence: TGTGCCTTCAGTGGGACAGGGTGGGTAGGGGAGCAGTTCTTC.

This clonotype has ten or more counts. The chain links TRBV5-4 to TRBJ1-2; a possible D gene is TRBD1 (5 bases). Per the germline V gene, CDR1 is SGHNT and CDR2 is YYREEE (reference sequence). The CDR3 has 19 residues. V was shortened by 0 bases and J by 0 bases, with 21 bases between the two germline ends. DNA of the CDR3: TGTGCCAGCAGCTTGGTGGCAGGGTCGTTATTTATGGCTAACTATGGCTACACCTTC. It is translated as CASSLVAGSLFMANYGYTF.

This clonotype was counted many times. The chain is built from TRBV5-1 and TRBJ2-5, with 8 bases aligning to TRBD1. Losses at the gene ends were 3 bases for V and 3 bases for J; bases not matched to a gene: 1. This CDR3 contains 13 residues. Germline V gene lookup returns CDR1 SGHRS and CDR2 YFSETQ. This CDR3 reads CASSWGQEETQYF. The CDR3 coding sequence is TGCGCCAGCAGCTGGGGACAGGAAGAGACCCAGTACTTC.

Points on this clonotype: This clone may be a read error of a much larger clone one base away. This sequence joins TRBV18 and TRBJ1-5; maybe TRBD1 (5 bases). The V and J ends lost 4 bases and 5 bases respectively, with 12 bases between them. The CDR3 runs to 14 residues. CDR1 and CDR2 (germline): KGHSH, LQKENI. CDR3 coding DNA: TGTGCCAGCTCACAGGGCCGGGGCGATCAGCCCCAGCATTTT. This codes for CASSQGRGDQPQHF.

This clonotype was counted at least ten times. This sequence joins TRBV25-1 and TRBJ2-3, with D perhaps matching TRBD1 or TRBD2 (5 bases each). In germline, CDR1 is MGHDK, CDR2 SYGVNS. This CDR3 is 14 amino acids long. V was clipped by 8 bases and J by 6 bases, with 18 bases between them. CDR3 amino acids: CASFRRDLRDTQYF. CDR3 nucleotides: TGTGCCAGCTTCCGAAGGGACCTGAGGGATACGCAGTATTTT. Using reference TRBV25-1 and TRBJ2-3 for the parts outside the CDR3, the full variable domain is EADIYQTPRYLVIGTGKKITLECSQTMGHDKMYWYQQDPGMELHLIHYSYGVNSTEKGDLSSESTVSRIRTEHFPLTLESARPSHTSQYLCASFRRDLRDTQYFGPGTRLTVL.

This clonotype was counted once. This rearrangement joins TRBV20-1 to TRBJ1-2, with D possibly TRBD1 on 5 matching bases. This CDR3 comprises 14 residues. Germline CDR1 and CDR2: DFQATT and SNEGSKA (reference sequence). Trimming shortened V by 5 bases and J by 6 bases, and 19 bases separated the two germline ends. The chain's CDR3 is CSADEHGAKDGYTF. CDR3 nucleotides: TGCAGTGCTGACGAACATGGGGCTAAGGATGGCTACACCTTC.

Concerning this clonotype: Since a much larger clone is just one base distant, this may be a read error. This sequence joins TRBV4-3 and TRBJ2-7, with 7 bases identical to TRBD1. The CDR3 is made up of 14 amino acids. Germline values: CDR1 LGHNA, CDR2 YSLEER. The CDR3 reads CTSSQETGLGEQYF. The CDR3 coding sequence is TGCACCAGCAGCCAAGAGACAGGGCTGGGGGAGCAGTACTTC.

This clonotype was observed many times. V is TRBV18 and J is TRBJ1-2; 8 bases fit TRBD1. The length of the CDR3 is 12 residues. The V gene end was trimmed by 6 bases and the J gene end by 3 bases; junction bases not matched to a gene: 0. The germline CDR1 and CDR2 sequences are KGHSH and LQKENI. Here the CDR3 DNA reads TGTGCCAGCTCGACAGGGGACTATGGCTACACCTTC. Protein product: CASSTGDYGYTF.

This clonotype was seen ten or more times. This sequence joins TRBV9 and TRBJ2-2; D is possibly TRBD2 (7 bases). Trimming removed 0 bases from V and 2 bases from J, with 11 bases in between. This CDR3 spans 16 amino acids. The V gene's germline CDR1 is SGDLS and CDR2 YYNGEE. CDR3 nucleotide sequence: TGTGCCAGCAGCGTAGTGGGGGGGGCAAACACCGGGGAGCTGTTTTTT. Translating it yields CASSVVGGANTGELFF.

This clonotype was recorded many times. This chain links TRBV12-3 or TRBV12-4 with TRBJ2-5; D possibly corresponds to TRBD2 (5 bases). The CDR3 contains 16 residues. The germline V and J ends were trimmed by 4 bases and 4 bases, with 19 bases remaining between them. The CDR3 protein is CASSSLAWVGGETQYF. In DNA, the CDR3 is TGTGCCAGCAGTTCCCTTGCTTGGGTCGGAGGAGAGACCCAGTACTTC.

This clonotype is medium-sized by share. V gene TRBV6-1 combines with J gene TRBJ2-7; TRBD1 or TRBD2 may be the D gene (5 bases each). The V gene lost 5 bases and the J gene lost 5 bases, with 16 bases spanning the gap. The CDR3 runs 14 residues. Germline assignment: CDR1 MNHNS and CDR2 SASEGT. CDR3 protein: CASSTRAEGHEQYF. CDR3 DNA sequence: TGTGCCAGCAGTACCCGGGCCGAGGGACACGAGCAGTACTTC.

This clonotype showed up many times. The chain links TRBV7-8 to TRBJ2-1, with D maybe TRBD1 (5 bases). The ends were cut back, 5 bases at V and 10 bases at J, with 12 bases in the middle. The CDR3 is 12 residues long. Germline-derived CDR1 and CDR2 are SGHVS and FQNEAQ. The CDR3 region has the DNA TGTGCCAGCAGCCTCACAGGACGGGAGCAGTTCTTC. It is translated as CASSLTGREQFF.

This clonotype was seen at least ten times. The rearrangement links TRBV7-6 to TRBJ2-5; no definite D call. There are 13 residues in the CDR3. CDR1 and CDR2 from the germline V gene are SGHVS and FNYEAQ. Between the trimmed V and J ends, which lost 1 base and 7 bases, there was a span of 10 bases. As DNA, the CDR3 is TGTGCCAGCAGCTTAGAAGACCACGCGACCCAGTACTTC. Its protein is CASSLEDHATQYF.

In the case of this clonotype: One base away lies a much larger clone, so this may be a sequencing read error. This chain joins TRBV20-1 and TRBJ2-3, with D perhaps TRBD1 (5 bases). CDR3 length equals 13 residues. The germline V gene has CDR1 DFQATT and CDR2 SNEGSKA (reference sequence). The CDR3 reads CSASQGSGNTINF. The CDR3 DNA reads as TGCAGTGCTTCCCAGGGCTCTGGAAACACCATAAATTTT.

This clonotype was counted many times. This chain links TRBV5-1 with TRBJ1-1; 7 nucleotides align to TRBD1. The ends lost 4 bases at V and 5 bases at J; junction bases unmatched: 8. CDR1 SGHRS and CDR2 YFSETQ come from the germline V gene. The CDR3 spans 14 residues. The CDR3 coding sequence is TGCGCCAGCAGCCGGAGGGACAGCCTAACTGAAGCTTTCTTT. It codes for CASSRRDSLTEAFF.

This clonotype qualifies as medium-sized. The V gene is TRBV6-1, the J gene TRBJ1-6; D unresolved. Trimming took off 5 bases at V and 11 bases at J, with 16 bases between the two ends. The CDR3 has 14 amino acids. CDR1 and CDR2 from the germline V gene are MNHNS and SASEGT. The CDR3 DNA is TGTGCCAGCAGTCCCCGAGGAGCCTCGACACCCCTCCACTTT. This encodes CASSPRGASTPLHF.